These 5 T cell receptor beta chains came from one sample sequenced in a study of spatial heterogeneity in lung cancer. Time point here: sample taken at primary tumor resection. Sequencing of whole RNA from tumor, nontumor lung or frozen PBMC involved no sorting. MiXCR was run by TCRdb on the 5' RACE reads, yielding one entry per CDR3 protein. This sample has 40,000 to 45,000 distinct CDR3 sequences, with roughly an eighth found just once. The sample was PBMCs, taken at surgery. These receptors originate from a male donor with early-stage non-small cell lung cancer.

The CDR3, as DNA: TGCAGCGCACAGACGGGCGCACATCAGCCCCAGCATTTT. Translation: CSAQTGAHQPQHF. This chain connects TRBV29-1 to TRBJ1-5; D unclear. The ends were cut back, 7 bases at V and 5 bases at J, with 15 bases in the middle. Germline values: CDR1 SQVTM, CDR2 ANQGSEA. The CDR3 sequence is 13 residues long.

Many counts were recorded for this clonotype. This chain uses TRBV2 with TRBJ2-3; 7 bases line up with TRBD2. Germline V gene sequence: CDR1 SNHLY, CDR2 FYNNEI. The ends lost 4 bases at V and 2 bases at J; junction bases unmatched: 6. The CDR3 has 15 residues. The CDR3 region is CASSVRTRITDTQYF. DNA for the CDR3: TGTGCCAGCAGTGTTAGGACTAGGATCACAGATACGCAGTATTTT. Combining the CDR3 with reference TRBV2 and TRBJ2-3 gives the whole variable domain EPEVTQTPSHQVTQMGQEVILRCVPISNHLYFYWYRQILGQKVEFLVSFYNNEISEKSEIFDDQFSVERPDGSNFTLKIRSTKLEDSAMYFCASSVRTRITDTQYFGPGTRLTVL.

In its sample, this clonotype was seen many times. This chain links TRBV5-1 with TRBJ2-3; a weak D match, TRBD2 (6 bases). The CDR3 runs to 13 residues. V was pared by 10 bases and J by 4 bases, with 16 bases between. The germline V gene has CDR1 SGHRS and CDR2 YFSETQ. This CDR3 reads CACARREADTQYF. The DNA for the CDR3 is TGCGCCTGCGCGAGGAGGGAGGCAGATACGCAGTATTTT.

This clonotype was observed at least ten times. The chain recombines TRBV29-1 with TRBJ1-4; D unclear. With 0 bases removed from V and 7 bases from J, the gap between germline ends came to 12 bases. Looked up from germline, CDR1 is SQVTM and CDR2 is ANQGSEA. This CDR3 spans 14 amino acids. For the CDR3, the DNA is TGCAGCGTTGAAGAAAGAGGGCCCAGTGAAAAACTGTTTTTT. Translating gives CSVEERGPSEKLFF.

The CDR3 region has the DNA TGTGCCAGCAGCTTATTCGGAGATAACTATGGCTACACCTTC. This gives the protein CASSLFGDNYGYTF. The gene calls are TRBV7-9 and TRBJ1-2; D unresolved. The CDR3 runs 14 residues. Between the trimmed V and J ends, which lost 2 bases and 1 base, there was a span of 8 bases. Germline lookup yields CDR1 SEHNR and CDR2 FQNEAQ (reference sequence).